Detailed here is one T cell receptor (beta chain). This entry comes from a study of blood T cell repertoires in COVID-19. Study-level background: Acute and convalescent COVID-19 samples came from the United States, Italy and Spain. T cells, B-cell-depleted T cells, or PBMCs supplied cDNA or gDNA.

Trimming at V came to 4 bases and at J to 6 bases, leaving 10 bases not matched to a gene. From germline, CDR1 is SEHNR and CDR2 FQNEAQ (reference sequence). The CDR3 is made up of 15 amino acids. In the original processing: Reference gene primer amplification yielded estimated nucleated cell counts. Assay: immunoSEQ multiplex PCR; the TCRdb copy retains only in-frame clones and omits some. V and J calls and clone size follow that table, whereas D and trimming were derived from the DNA. This repertoire shows more than 55,000 clones, 70% to 90% found once; its top ten account for about 4.3%. Sequenced sample: peripheral blood. V is TRBV7-9 and J is TRBJ1-2; 8 positions agree with TRBD1. The source of this sequence is a man in his fifties or sixties with active COVID-19. As DNA, the CDR3 is TGTGCCAGCAGCTACGGACAGGGACAATATGATGGCTACACCTTC. This encodes CASSYGQGQYDGYTF. The full variable domain, in which reference TRBV7-9 and TRBJ1-2 provide the parts outside the CDR3, is DTGVSQNPRHKITKRGQNVTFRCDPISEHNRLYWYRQTLGQGPEFLTYFQNEAQLEKSRLLSDRFSAERPKGSFSTLEIQRTEQGDSAMYLCASSYGQGQYDGYTFGSGTRLTVV.